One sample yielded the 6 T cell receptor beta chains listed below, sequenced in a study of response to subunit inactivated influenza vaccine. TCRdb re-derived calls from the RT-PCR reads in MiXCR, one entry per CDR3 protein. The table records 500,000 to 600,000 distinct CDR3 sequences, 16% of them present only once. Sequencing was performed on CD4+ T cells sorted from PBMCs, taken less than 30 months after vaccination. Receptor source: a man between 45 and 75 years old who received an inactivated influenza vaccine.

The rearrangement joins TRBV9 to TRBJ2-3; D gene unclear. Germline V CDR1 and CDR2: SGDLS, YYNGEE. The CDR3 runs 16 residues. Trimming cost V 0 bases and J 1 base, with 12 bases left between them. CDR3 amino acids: CASSVDILGGTDTQYF. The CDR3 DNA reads TGTGCCAGCAGCGTAGATATATTAGGCGGCACAGATACGCAGTATTTT.

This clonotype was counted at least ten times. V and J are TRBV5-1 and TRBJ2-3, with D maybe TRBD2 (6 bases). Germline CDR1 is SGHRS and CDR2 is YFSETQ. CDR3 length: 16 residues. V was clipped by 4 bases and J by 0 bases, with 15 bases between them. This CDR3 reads CASSPRDSASTDTQYF. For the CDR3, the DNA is TGCGCCAGCAGCCCCCGGGACTCAGCTAGCACAGATACGCAGTATTTT.

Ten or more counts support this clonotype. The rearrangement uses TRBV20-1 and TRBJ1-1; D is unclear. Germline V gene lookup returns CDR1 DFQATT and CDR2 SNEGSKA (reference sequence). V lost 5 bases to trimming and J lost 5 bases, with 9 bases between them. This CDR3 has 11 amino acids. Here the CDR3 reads CSAPGETEAFF. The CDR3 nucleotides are TGCAGTGCTCCTGGGGAGACTGAAGCTTTCTTT.

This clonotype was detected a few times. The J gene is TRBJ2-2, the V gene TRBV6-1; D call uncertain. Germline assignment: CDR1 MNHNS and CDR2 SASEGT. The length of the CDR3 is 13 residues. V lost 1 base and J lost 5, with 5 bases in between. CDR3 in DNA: TGTGCCAGCAGTGAAGGTCGAACCGGGGAGCTGTTTTTT. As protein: CASSEGRTGELFF.

The CDR3 protein is CAIKTGGHETQYF. In DNA, the CDR3 is TGTGCCATCAAGACAGGGGGCCACGAGACCCAGTACTTC. The chain has TRBV10-3 and TRBJ2-5, with 10 bases aligning to TRBD1. Germline CDR1 ENHRY, CDR2 SYGVKD. This CDR3 is 13 amino acids long. V lost 7 bases to trimming and J lost 5 bases; unmatched junction nucleotides: 4.

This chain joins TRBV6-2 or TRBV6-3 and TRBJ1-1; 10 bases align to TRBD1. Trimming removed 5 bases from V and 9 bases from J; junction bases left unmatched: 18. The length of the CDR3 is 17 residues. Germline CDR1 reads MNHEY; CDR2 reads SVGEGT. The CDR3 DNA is TGTGCCAGCAGTAAAGGCGGCCACAGGACAGGGGGAGGTAAAGCTTTCTTT. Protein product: CASSKGGHRTGGGKAFF.